This T cell receptor (beta chain) was sequenced for a study of cytomegalovirus exposure and HLA in healthy donors. This CDR3 region has 13 residues. V lost 5 bases and J 8 bases, leaving 15 bases between the germline ends. Germline assignment: CDR1 MNHEY and CDR2 SVGAGI. The primer mix had 60 Vbeta and 13 Jbeta primers. TCRdb's copy holds only in-frame clones and misses some; the assay was immunoSEQ multiplex PCR. This table has 150,000 to 180,000 clones, 70% to 80% appearing once. Material for sequencing was PBMCs. The TCR was taken from a man aged 25 to 40 in good health and CMV-seropositive. V and J are TRBV6-5 and TRBJ1-2; D uncertain. In DNA form, the CDR3 reads TGTGCCAGCAGTCCCGTGTCTGGGAGGGGCTACACCTTC. This codes for CASSPVSGRGYTF.